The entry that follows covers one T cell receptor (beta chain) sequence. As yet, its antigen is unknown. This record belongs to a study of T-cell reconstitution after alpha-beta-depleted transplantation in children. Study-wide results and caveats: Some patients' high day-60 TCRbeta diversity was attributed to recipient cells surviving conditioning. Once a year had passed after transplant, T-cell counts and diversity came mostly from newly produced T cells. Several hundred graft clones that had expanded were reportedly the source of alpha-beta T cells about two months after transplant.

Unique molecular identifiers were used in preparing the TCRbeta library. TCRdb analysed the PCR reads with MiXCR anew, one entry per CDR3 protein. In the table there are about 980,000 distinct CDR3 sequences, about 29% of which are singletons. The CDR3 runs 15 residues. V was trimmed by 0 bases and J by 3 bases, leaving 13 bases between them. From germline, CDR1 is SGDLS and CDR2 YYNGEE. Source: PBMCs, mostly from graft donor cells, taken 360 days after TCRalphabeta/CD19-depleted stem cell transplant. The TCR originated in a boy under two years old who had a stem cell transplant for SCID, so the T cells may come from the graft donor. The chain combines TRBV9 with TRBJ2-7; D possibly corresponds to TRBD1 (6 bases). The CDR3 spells CASSVADSTFYEQYF. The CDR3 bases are TGTGCCAGCAGCGTAGCGGACAGTACCTTCTACGAGCAGTACTTC.